The TCR beta chain under discussion was sequenced for a study of blood T cell repertoires in COVID-19. Study background: Whether acute or convalescent, the COVID-19 samples came from the United States, Italy and Spain. T cells, B-cell-depleted T cells, or PBMCs provided the cDNA or gDNA that served as material.

Original processing notes: Reference gene primer amplification yielded estimated nucleated cell counts. Data came from immunoSEQ multiplex PCR; TCRdb stores just in-frame clones and leaves some out. V and J calls and clone size are given by that table; D and trimming were obtained from the DNA. The sample lists about 260,000 clones, roughly 87% occurring once. Germline assignment: CDR1 MNHEY and CDR2 SVGAGI. V shed 11 bases and J shed 7 bases, with 15 bases lying between them. This CDR3 is built from 12 residues. Sequences were obtained from peripheral blood. This TCR came from a woman in her forties or fifties who had recovered from COVID-19. This chain joins TRBV6-5 and TRBJ2-1; weak D call: TRBD1 (6 bases). CDR3 nucleotide sequence: TGTGCCGGTCAGGGGCCTCAGAATGAGCAGTTCTTC. This encodes CAGQGPQNEQFF.